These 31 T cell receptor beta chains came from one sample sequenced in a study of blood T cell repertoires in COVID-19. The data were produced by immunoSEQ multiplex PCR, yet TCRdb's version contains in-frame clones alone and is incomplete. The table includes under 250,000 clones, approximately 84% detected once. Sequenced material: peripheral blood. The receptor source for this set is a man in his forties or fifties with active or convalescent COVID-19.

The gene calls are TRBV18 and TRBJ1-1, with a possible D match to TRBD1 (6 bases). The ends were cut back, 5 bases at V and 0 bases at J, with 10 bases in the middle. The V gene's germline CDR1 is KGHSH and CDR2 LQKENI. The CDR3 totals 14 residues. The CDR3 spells CASSFGTLNTEAFF. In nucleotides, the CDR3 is TGTGCCAGCTCATTCGGGACATTGAACACTGAAGCTTTCTTT.

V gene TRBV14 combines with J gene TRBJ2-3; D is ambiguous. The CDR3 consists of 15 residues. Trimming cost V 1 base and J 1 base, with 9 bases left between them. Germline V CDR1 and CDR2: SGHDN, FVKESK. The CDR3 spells CASSQGPRGTDTQYF. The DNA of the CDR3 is TGTGCCAGCAGCCAAGGGCCTAGAGGCACAGATACGCAGTATTTT.

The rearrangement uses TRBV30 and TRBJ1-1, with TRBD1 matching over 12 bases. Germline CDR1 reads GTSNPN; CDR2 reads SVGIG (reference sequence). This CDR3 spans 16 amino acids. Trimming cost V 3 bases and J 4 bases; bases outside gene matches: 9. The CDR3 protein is CAWRSGTGGWSTEAFF. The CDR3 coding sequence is TGTGCCTGGAGGTCCGGGACAGGGGGCTGGAGCACTGAAGCTTTCTTT.

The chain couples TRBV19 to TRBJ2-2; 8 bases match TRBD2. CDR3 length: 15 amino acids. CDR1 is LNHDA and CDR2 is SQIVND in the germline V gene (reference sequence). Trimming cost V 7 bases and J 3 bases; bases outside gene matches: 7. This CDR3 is CASKSGRGDTGELFF. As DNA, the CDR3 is TGTGCCAGTAAAAGTGGGCGGGGGGACACCGGGGAGCTGTTTTTT.

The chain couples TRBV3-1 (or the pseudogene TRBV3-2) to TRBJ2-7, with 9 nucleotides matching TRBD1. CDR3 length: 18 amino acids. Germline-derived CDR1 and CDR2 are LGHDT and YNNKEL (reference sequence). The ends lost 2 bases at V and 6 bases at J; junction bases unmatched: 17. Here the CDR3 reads CASSQRGGRGTGRLEQYF. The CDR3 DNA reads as TGTGCCAGCAGCCAAAGGGGCGGGAGAGGGACAGGGAGACTCGAGCAGTACTTC.

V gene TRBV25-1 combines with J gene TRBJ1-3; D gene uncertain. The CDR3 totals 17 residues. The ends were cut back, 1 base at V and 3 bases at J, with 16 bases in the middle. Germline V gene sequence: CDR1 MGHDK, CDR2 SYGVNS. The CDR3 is CASSELRREVNGNTIYF. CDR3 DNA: TGTGCCAGCAGTGAATTGCGGAGGGAGGTTAATGGAAACACCATATATTTT.

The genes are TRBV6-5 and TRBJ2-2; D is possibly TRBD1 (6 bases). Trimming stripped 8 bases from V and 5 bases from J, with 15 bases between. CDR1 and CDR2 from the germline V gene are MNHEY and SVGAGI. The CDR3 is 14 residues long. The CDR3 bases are TGTGCCAGCGGGACACAGGGCGGGACCGGGGAGCTGTTTTTT. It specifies CASGTQGGTGELFF.

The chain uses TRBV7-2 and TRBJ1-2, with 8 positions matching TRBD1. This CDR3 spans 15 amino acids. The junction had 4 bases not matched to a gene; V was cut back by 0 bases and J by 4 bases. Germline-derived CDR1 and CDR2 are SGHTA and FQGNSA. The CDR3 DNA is TGTGCCAGCAGCTTAGCAACAGGGGGTGGCTATGGCTACACCTTC. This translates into CASSLATGGGYGYTF.

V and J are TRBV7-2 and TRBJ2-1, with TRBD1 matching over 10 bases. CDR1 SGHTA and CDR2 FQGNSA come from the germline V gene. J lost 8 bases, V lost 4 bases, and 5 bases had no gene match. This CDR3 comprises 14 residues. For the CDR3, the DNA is TGTGCCAGCAGCTCCCCGACAGGGGGCTATGAGCAGTTCTTC. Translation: CASSSPTGGYEQFF.

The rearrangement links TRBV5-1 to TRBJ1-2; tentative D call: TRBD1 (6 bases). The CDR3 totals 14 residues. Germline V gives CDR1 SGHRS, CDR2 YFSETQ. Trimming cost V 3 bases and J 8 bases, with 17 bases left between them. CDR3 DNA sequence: TGCGCCAGCAGCTCCGGGGCAGGGGAGGGAGGCTACACCTTC. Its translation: CASSSGAGEGGYTF.

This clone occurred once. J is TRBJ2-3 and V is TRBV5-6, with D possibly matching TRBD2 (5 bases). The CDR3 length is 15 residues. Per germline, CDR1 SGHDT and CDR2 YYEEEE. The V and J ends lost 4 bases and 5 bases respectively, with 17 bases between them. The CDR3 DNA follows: TGTGCCAGCAGCCCGAGGGTCAACATGGGAGATACGCAGTATTTT. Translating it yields CASSPRVNMGDTQYF. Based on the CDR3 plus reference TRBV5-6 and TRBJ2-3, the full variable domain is DAGVTQSPTHLIKTRGQQVTLRCSPKSGHDTVSWYQQALGQGPQFIFQYYEEEERQRGNFPDRFSGHQFPNYSSELNVNALLLGDSALYLCASSPRVNMGDTQYFGPGTRLTVL.

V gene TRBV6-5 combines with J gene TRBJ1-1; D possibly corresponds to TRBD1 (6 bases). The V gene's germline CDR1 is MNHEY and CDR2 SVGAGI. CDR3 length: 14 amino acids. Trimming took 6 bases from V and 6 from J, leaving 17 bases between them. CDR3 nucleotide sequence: TGTGCCAGCAGACCCCACAGGGAGGGGGCTGAAGCTTTCTTT. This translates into CASRPHREGAEAFF.

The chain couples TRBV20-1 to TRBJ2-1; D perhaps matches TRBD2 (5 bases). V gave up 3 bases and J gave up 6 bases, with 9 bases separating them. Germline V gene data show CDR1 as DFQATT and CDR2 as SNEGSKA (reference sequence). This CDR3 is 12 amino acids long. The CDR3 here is CSASILANEQFF. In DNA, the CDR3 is TGCAGTGCTAGTATCCTAGCCAATGAGCAGTTCTTC.

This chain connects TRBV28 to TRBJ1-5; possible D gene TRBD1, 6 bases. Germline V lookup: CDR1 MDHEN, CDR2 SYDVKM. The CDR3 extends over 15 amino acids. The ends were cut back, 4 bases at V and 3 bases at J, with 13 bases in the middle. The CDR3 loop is CASSSVGHSNQPQHF. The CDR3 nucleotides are TGTGCCAGCAGTTCCGTGGGACACTCCAATCAGCCCCAGCATTTT.

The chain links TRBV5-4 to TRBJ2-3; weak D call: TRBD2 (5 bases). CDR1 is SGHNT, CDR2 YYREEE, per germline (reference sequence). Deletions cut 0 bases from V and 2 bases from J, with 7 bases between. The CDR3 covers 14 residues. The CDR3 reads CASSLAGSTDTQYF. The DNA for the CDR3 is TGTGCCAGCAGCTTGGCGGGGTCCACAGATACGCAGTATTTT.

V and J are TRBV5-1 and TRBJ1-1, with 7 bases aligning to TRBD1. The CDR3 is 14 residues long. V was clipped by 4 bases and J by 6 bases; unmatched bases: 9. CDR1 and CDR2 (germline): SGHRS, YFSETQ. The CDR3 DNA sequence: TGCGCCAGCAGCCTAGGACAGGTGCCCCCTGAAGCTTTCTTT. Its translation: CASSLGQVPPEAFF.

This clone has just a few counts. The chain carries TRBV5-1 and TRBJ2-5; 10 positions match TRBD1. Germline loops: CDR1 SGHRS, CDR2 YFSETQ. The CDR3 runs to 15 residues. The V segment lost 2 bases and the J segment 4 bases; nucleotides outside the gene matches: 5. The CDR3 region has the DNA TGCGCCAGCAGCTTCGGACAGGGGGTGAGAGAGACCCAGTACTTC. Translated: CASSFGQGVRETQYF.

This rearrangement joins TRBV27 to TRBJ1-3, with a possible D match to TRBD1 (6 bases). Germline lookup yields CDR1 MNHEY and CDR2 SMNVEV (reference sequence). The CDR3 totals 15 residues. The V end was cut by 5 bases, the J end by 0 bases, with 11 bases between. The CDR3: CASSHRDRSGNTIYF. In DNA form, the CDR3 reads TGTGCCAGCAGTCACAGGGACCGCTCTGGAAACACCATATATTTT.

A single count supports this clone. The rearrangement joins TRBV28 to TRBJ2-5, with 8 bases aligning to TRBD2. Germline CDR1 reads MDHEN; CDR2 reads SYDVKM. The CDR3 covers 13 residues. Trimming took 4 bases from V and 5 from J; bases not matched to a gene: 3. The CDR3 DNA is TGTGCCAGCAGTTCGGGGGGGCGTGAGACCCAGTACTTC. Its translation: CASSSGGRETQYF.

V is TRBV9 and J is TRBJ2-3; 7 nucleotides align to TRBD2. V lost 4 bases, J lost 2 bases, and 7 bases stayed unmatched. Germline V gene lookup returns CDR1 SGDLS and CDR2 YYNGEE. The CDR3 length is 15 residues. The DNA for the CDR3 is TGTGCCAGCAGCTTCCGGGACTACCCCACAGATACGCAGTATTTT. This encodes CASSFRDYPTDTQYF.

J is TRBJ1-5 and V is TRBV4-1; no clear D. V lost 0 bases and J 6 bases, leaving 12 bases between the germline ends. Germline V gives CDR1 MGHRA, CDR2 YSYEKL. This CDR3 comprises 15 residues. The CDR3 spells CASSQEGGIFQPQHF. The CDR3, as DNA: TGCGCCAGCAGCCAAGAGGGAGGAATTTTTCAGCCCCAGCATTTT.

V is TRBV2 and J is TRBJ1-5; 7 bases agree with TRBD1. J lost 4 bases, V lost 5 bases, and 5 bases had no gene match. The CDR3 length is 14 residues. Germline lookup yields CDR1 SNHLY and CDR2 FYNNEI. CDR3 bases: TGTGCCAGCAGTTCAGACAGGGCGAATCAGCCCCAGCATTTT. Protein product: CASSSDRANQPQHF.

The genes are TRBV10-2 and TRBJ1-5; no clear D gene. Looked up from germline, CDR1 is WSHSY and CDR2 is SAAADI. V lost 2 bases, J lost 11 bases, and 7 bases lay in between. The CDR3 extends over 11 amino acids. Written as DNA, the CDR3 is TGCGCCAGCAGTGAGGGAGGATCCCAGCATTTT. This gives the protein CASSEGGSQHF.

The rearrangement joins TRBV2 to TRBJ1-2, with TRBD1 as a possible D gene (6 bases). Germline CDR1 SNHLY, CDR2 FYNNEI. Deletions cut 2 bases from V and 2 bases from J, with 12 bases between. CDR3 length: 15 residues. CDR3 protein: CASSERAGANYGYTF. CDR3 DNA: TGTGCCAGCAGTGAAAGGGCAGGGGCGAACTATGGCTACACCTTC.

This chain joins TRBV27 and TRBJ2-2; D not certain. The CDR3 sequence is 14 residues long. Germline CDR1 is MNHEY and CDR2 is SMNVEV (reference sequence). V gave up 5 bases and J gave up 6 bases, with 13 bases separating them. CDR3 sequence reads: CASSIPREPGELFF. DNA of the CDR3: TGTGCCAGCAGTATCCCTCGCGAACCCGGGGAGCTGTTTTTT.

For the CDR3, the DNA is TGTGCCAGCAGCCCCCGGGGGGGGAACACCGGGGAGCTGTTTTTT. Its protein is CASSPRGGNTGELFF. This chain links TRBV7-3 with TRBJ2-2; TRBD2 matches 8 bases. Germline V CDR1 and CDR2: SGHTA, FQGTGA. J was trimmed by 1 base and V by 5 bases; bases with no gene match: 3. CDR3 size: 15 residues.

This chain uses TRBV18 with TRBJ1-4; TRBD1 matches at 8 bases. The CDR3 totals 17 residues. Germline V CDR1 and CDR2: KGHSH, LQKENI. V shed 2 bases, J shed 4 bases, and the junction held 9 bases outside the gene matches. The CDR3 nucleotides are TGTGCCAGCTCACCATTTAACAGGGGGGCGAGTAATGAAAAACTGTTTTTT. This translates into CASSPFNRGASNEKLFF.

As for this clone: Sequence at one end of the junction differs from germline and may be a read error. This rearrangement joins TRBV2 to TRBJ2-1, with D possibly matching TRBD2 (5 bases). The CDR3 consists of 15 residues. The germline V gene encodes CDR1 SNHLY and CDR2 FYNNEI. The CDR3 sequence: CASSDPGQGSAEQFF. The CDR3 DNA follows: TGTGCCAGTAGTGACCCGGGCCAAGGGAGTGCTGAGCAGTTCTTC.

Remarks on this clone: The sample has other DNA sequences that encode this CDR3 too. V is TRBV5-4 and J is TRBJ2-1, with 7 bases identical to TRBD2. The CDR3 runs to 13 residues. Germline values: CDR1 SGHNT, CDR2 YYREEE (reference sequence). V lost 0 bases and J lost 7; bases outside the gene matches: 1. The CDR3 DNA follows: TGTGCCAGCAGCTTGGTGGGGGGGAATGAGCAGTTCTTC. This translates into CASSLVGGNEQFF.

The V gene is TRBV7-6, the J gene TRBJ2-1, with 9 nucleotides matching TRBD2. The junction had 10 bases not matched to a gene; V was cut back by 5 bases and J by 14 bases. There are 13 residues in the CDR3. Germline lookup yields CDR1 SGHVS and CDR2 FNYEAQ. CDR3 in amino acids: CASSGIAGAVKFF. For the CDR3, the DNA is TGTGCCAGCAGCGGGATAGCGGGGGCCGTTAAGTTCTTC.

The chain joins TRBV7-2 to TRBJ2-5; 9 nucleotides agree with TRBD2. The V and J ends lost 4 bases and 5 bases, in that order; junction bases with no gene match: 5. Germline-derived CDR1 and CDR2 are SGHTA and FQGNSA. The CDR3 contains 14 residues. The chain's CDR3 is CASSSGLARETQYF. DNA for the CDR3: TGTGCCAGCAGCTCGGGACTAGCTAGGGAGACCCAGTACTTC. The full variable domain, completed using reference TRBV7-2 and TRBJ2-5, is GAGVSQSPSNKVTEKGKDVELRCDPISGHTALYWYRQSLGQGLEFLIYFQGNSAPDKSGLPSDRFSAERTGGSVSTLTIQRTQQEDSAVYLCASSSGLARETQYFGPGTRLLVL.